These 24 T cell receptor beta chains were sequenced from one sample in a study of shared clonotypes between healthy human individuals. Cells designated naive CD8 were CD45RO-negative and were positively selected for CCR7, with terminally differentiated effector memory CD45RA+ cells excluded. The repertoire was sequenced with immunoSEQ multiplex PCR; TCRdb's copy has only in-frame clones and lacks some. The table has roughly 2.1 million clones, under 95% seen once. The sequencing input was naive CD8+ T cells from PBMCs. Every receptor here comes from a man aged 18 to 35 in good health. Some clones in this sample may be carry-over from other donors' samples.

V usage is TRBV5-8 and J usage is TRBJ2-7, with D unclear. CDR1 is SGHTS and CDR2 is YDEGEE in the germline V gene. V gave up 1 base and J gave up 6 bases, with 11 bases separating them. CDR3 length equals 13 residues. The CDR3 spells CASSLIAGFEQYF. CDR3 bases: TGTGCCAGCAGCTTGATCGCTGGGTTCGAGCAGTACTTC.

The count of this clone is one. The chain has TRBV9 and TRBJ1-2; no clear D. Trimming stripped 0 bases from V and 2 bases from J, with 14 bases between. Germline assignment: CDR1 SGDLS and CDR2 YYNGEE. This CDR3 has 16 amino acids. CDR3 nucleotide sequence: TGTGCCAGCAGCGTAGGGAATCAGGCGAAAAACTATGGCTACACCTTC. Translation: CASSVGNQAKNYGYTF. The variable domain in full, with the rest retrieved from reference TRBV9 and TRBJ1-2, is DSGVTQTPKHLITATGQRVTLRCSPRSGDLSVYWYQQSLDQGLQFLIQYYNGEERAKGNILERFSAQQFPDLHSELNLSSLELGDSALYFCASSVGNQAKNYGYTFGSGTRLTVV.

The CDR3 here is CASSRTYEGPNQETQYF. The DNA for the CDR3 is TGTGCCAGCAGCCGAACCTATGAGGGACCGAACCAAGAGACCCAGTACTTC. The V and J genes are TRBV13 and TRBJ2-5; D may match TRBD1 or TRBD2 (5 bases each). CDR1 and CDR2 (germline): PRHDT, FYEKMQ (reference sequence). The CDR3 is made up of 17 amino acids. V was pared by 5 bases and J by 0 bases, with 19 bases between.

This chain joins TRBV13 and TRBJ2-2; D is perhaps TRBD2 (6 bases). Trimming took 5 bases from V and 5 from J, leaving 12 bases between them. This CDR3 is built from 14 residues. CDR1 and CDR2 (germline): PRHDT, FYEKMQ (reference sequence). The CDR3, as DNA: TGTGCCAGCAGCCGCCGCGGGGTAACCGGGGAGCTGTTTTTT. Translating gives CASSRRGVTGELFF.

As concerns this clone: Other DNA sequences of this sample code for an identical CDR3. The rearrangement links TRBV7-9 to TRBJ2-1; D gene ambiguous. The CDR3 is 14 residues long. V dropped 0 bases and J dropped 10 bases, with 13 bases sitting between them. Germline CDR1 SEHNR, CDR2 FQNEAQ (reference sequence). CDR3 DNA: TGTGCCAGCAGCTTAGCGTTATTGCCAGGAGAGCAGTTCTTC. This sequence encodes CASSLALLPGEQFF. Using reference TRBV7-9 and TRBJ2-1 for the parts outside the CDR3, the full variable domain is DTGVSQNPRHKITKRGQNVTFRCDPISEHNRLYWYRQTLGQGPEFLTYFQNEAQLEKSRLLSDRFSAERPKGSFSTLEIQRTEQGDSAMYLCASSLALLPGEQFFGPGTRLTVL.

This clone occurred once. The V call is TRBV12-5, the J call TRBJ2-1; 8 bases are a match to TRBD1. CDR1 is LGHNT and CDR2 is FRNRAP in the germline V gene. The ends lost 0 bases at V and 0 bases at J; junction bases unmatched: 7. The CDR3 extends over 18 amino acids. CDR3 loop: CASGLVVTGAHSYNEQFF. CDR3 DNA: TGTGCTAGTGGTTTGGTTGTGACAGGGGCTCACTCCTACAATGAGCAGTTCTTC.

V is TRBV28 and J is TRBJ2-3; D is possibly TRBD2 (5 bases). Germline V gives CDR1 MDHEN, CDR2 SYDVKM. The CDR3 runs to 13 residues. Trimming took 5 bases from V and 7 from J, leaving 13 bases between them. CDR3 protein: CASSPALVYTQYF. Here the CDR3 DNA reads TGTGCCAGCAGTCCCGCACTAGTGTATACGCAGTATTTT.

This clone was observed a single time. CDR3 residues: CASSATGRGNEKLFF. The CDR3 DNA is TGTGCCAGCAGCGCGACAGGGCGAGGTAATGAAAAACTGTTTTTT. The chain links TRBV9 to TRBJ1-4; 7 bases are shared with TRBD1. There are 15 residues in the CDR3. V gave up 3 bases and J gave up 4 bases; unmatched junction bases: 6. Germline V gene data show CDR1 as SGDLS and CDR2 as YYNGEE.

The chain employs TRBV28 and TRBJ1-1, with 11 bases identical to TRBD1. Unmatched junction bases numbered 6, after V lost 5 bases and J lost 4 bases. The CDR3 runs 15 residues. The germline V gene encodes CDR1 MDHEN and CDR2 SYDVKM. CDR3 coding DNA: TGTGCCAGCAGTATCCCCGGGACAGGGGGCACTGAAGCTTTCTTT. Protein product: CASSIPGTGGTEAFF.

The chain joins TRBV5-1 to TRBJ2-5; the D is unclear. CDR1 and CDR2 from the germline V gene are SGHRS and YFSETQ. V shed 2 bases and J shed 7 bases, with 24 bases lying between them. The CDR3 is 17 residues long. CDR3 nucleotide sequence: TGCGCCAGCAGCTTCAAGGAAGTCGGCCGATCTTGGGCGACCCAGTACTTC. Its protein product is CASSFKEVGRSWATQYF.

The genes are TRBV19 and TRBJ2-1; perhaps TRBD2 as D (5 bases). The ends were cut back, 1 base at V and 10 bases at J, with 11 bases in the middle. The germline gives CDR1 LNHDA, CDR2 SQIVND (reference sequence). CDR3 size: 13 residues. The CDR3: CASSIGAGGEQFF. CDR3 DNA sequence: TGTGCCAGTAGTATAGGGGCCGGCGGGGAGCAGTTCTTC.

V gene TRBV19 combines with J gene TRBJ1-3; D ambiguous. V was cut by 9 bases and J by 0 bases, with 12 bases left in between. Germline loops: CDR1 LNHDA, CDR2 SQIVND (reference sequence). There are 14 residues in the CDR3. The CDR3 is CASPDGSSGNTIYF. The DNA for the CDR3 is TGTGCCAGCCCCGATGGGAGCTCTGGAAACACCATATATTTT.

This sequence joins TRBV7-9 and TRBJ1-1; 7 bases map to TRBD1. The ends lost 5 bases at V and 1 base at J; junction bases unmatched: 13. The CDR3 runs 17 residues. CDR1 and CDR2 (germline): SEHNR, FQNEAQ (reference sequence). CDR3 region: CASSTKELAGGNTEAFF. CDR3 DNA sequence: TGTGCCAGCAGCACTAAGGAGTTGGCAGGGGGGAACACTGAAGCTTTCTTT.

This rearrangement joins TRBV7-6 to TRBJ2-7, with D perhaps TRBD1 or TRBD2 (5 bases each). The CDR3 is 15 residues long. Between the trimmed V and J ends, which lost 4 bases and 3 bases, there was a span of 16 bases. The germline CDR1 and CDR2 sequences are SGHVS and FNYEAQ. CDR3: CASSSDRGGYYEQYF. In DNA form, the CDR3 reads TGTGCCAGCAGCTCAGACCGGGGCGGATACTACGAGCAGTACTTC.

V is TRBV10-3 and J is TRBJ1-4; D remains unclear. V lost 0 bases, J lost 0 bases, and 11 bases lay in between. The CDR3 spans 17 residues. Germline lookup yields CDR1 ENHRY and CDR2 SYGVKD. The CDR3 DNA reads as TGTGCCATCAGTGAGTCTTTAACGCAGTCAACTAATGAAAAACTGTTTTTT. Translated: CAISESLTQSTNEKLFF.

The chain joins TRBV7-3 to TRBJ2-7; either TRBD1 or TRBD2 may supply D (5 bases each). Germline V gene lookup returns CDR1 SGHTA and CDR2 FQGTGA. CDR3 length: 14 residues. V dropped 5 bases and J dropped 6 bases, with 17 bases sitting between them. CDR3 region: CASSPAGTHSEQYF. DNA for the CDR3: TGTGCCAGCAGCCCCGCCGGGACCCACTCCGAGCAGTACTTC.

Remarks on this clone: Other DNA sequences in the same sample also yield this CDR3. The rearrangement uses TRBV9 and TRBJ1-2, with D maybe TRBD1 (5 bases). Germline V gene lookup returns CDR1 SGDLS and CDR2 YYNGEE. V lost 0 bases, J lost 8 bases, and 8 bases lay in between. The CDR3 sequence is 12 residues long. CDR3 amino acids: CASSVGGNGYTF. In DNA, the CDR3 is TGTGCCAGCAGCGTAGGGGGGAACGGCTACACCTTC. Full variable domain (rest looked up from reference TRBV9 and TRBJ1-2): DSGVTQTPKHLITATGQRVTLRCSPRSGDLSVYWYQQSLDQGLQFLIQYYNGEERAKGNILERFSAQQFPDLHSELNLSSLELGDSALYFCASSVGGNGYTFGSGTRLTVV.

The V call is TRBV28, the J call TRBJ2-2; D may be TRBD2 (5 bases). CDR1 is MDHEN and CDR2 is SYDVKM in the germline V gene. Trimming shortened V by 2 bases and J by 4 bases, and 11 bases separated the two germline ends. The CDR3 spans 15 residues. CDR3 sequence (DNA): TGTGCCAGCAGTTTACCCGGGATAGCCACCGGGGAGCTGTTTTTT. This sequence encodes CASSLPGIATGELFF. Variable domain in full (rest from reference TRBV28 and TRBJ2-2): DVKVTQSSRYLVKRTGEKVFLECVQDMDHENMFWYRQDPGLGLRLIYFSYDVKMKEKGDIPEGYSVSREKKERFSLILESASTNQTSMYLCASSLPGIATGELFFGEGSRLTVL.

The J gene is TRBJ1-2, the V gene TRBV25-1; D perhaps matches TRBD1 (6 bases). This CDR3 contains 13 residues. CDR1 and CDR2 (germline): MGHDK, SYGVNS. V lost 4 bases to trimming and J lost 4 bases, with 10 bases between them. CDR3 in DNA: TGTGCCAGCAGTGTGGGGGGGCCCTATGGCTACACCTTC. Protein: CASSVGGPYGYTF.

This clone was picked up a small number of times. Other nucleotide sequences in the sample specify the same CDR3. The rearrangement uses TRBV30 and TRBJ2-1; TRBD1 matches at 7 bases. This CDR3 spans 15 amino acids. The junction had 5 bases not matched to a gene; V was cut back by 0 bases and J by 3 bases. Germline V gene data show CDR1 as GTSNPN and CDR2 as SVGIG (reference sequence). The CDR3 region has the DNA TGTGCCTGGAGTGTACTAAGGGACAGCTACAATGAGCAGTTCTTC. Its translation: CAWSVLRDSYNEQFF. The full variable domain, its missing parts supplied by reference TRBV30 and TRBJ2-1, is SQTIHQWPATLVQPVGSPLSLECTVEGTSNPNLYWYRQAAGRGLQLLFYSVGIGQISSEVPQNLSASRPQDRQFILSSKKLLLSDSGFYLCAWSVLRDSYNEQFFGPGTRLTVL.

V is TRBV7-9 and J is TRBJ1-5; D remains ambiguous. V lost 5 bases and J 6 bases, leaving 14 bases between the germline ends. In germline, CDR1 is SEHNR, CDR2 FQNEAQ (reference sequence). CDR3 length: 14 residues. The CDR3 nucleotides read TGTGCCAGCAGCCTCGGATGGGAGAGTCAGCCCCAGCATTTT. Translation gives CASSLGWESQPQHF.

This clone was seen a handful of times. This chain links TRBV7-9 with TRBJ2-2; TRBD1 might be the D (6 bases). This CDR3 is built from 13 residues. The germline V gene encodes CDR1 SEHNR and CDR2 FQNEAQ (reference sequence). The CDR3 loop reads CAGQRGGTGELFF. The CDR3 DNA is TGTGCTGGCCAGCGAGGGGGAACCGGGGAGCTGTTTTTT.

This chain uses TRBV5-1 with TRBJ2-3; no reliable D call. V was pared by 3 bases and J by 0 bases, with 11 bases between. From germline, CDR1 is SGHRS and CDR2 YFSETQ. The CDR3 has 15 amino acids. This CDR3 reads CASSSDAASTDTQYF. In nucleotides, the CDR3 is TGCGCCAGCAGCTCTGACGCTGCTAGCACAGATACGCAGTATTTT.

Here the CDR3 DNA reads TGTGCCAGTAGTATTTGGGCGACAGAGTATAGCAATCAGCCCCAGCATTTT. Translating gives CASSIWATEYSNQPQHF. The rearrangement joins TRBV19 to TRBJ1-5, with a possible D match to TRBD1 (5 bases). From germline, CDR1 is LNHDA and CDR2 SQIVND (reference sequence). V gave up 3 bases and J gave up 0 bases, with 15 bases separating them. This CDR3 spans 17 amino acids.